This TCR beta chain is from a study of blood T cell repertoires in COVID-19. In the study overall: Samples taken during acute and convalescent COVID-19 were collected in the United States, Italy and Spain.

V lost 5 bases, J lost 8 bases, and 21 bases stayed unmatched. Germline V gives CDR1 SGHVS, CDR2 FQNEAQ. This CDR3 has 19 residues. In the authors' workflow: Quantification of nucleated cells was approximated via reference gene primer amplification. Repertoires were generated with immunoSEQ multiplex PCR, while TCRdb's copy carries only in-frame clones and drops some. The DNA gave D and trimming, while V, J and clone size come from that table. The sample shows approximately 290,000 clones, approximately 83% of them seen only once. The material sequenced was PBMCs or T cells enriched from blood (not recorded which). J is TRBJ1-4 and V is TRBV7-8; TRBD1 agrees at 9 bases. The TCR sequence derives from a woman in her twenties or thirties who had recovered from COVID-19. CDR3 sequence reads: CASSQLPSGTGFDVEKLFF. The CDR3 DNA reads TGTGCCAGCAGCCAACTACCGTCCGGGACAGGGTTTGATGTAGAAAAACTGTTTTTT. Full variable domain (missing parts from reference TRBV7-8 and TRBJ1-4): GAGVSQSPRYKVAKRGQDVALRCDPISGHVSLFWYQQALGQGPEFLTYFQNEAQLDKSGLPSDRFFAERPEGSVSTLKIQRTQQEDSAVYLCASSQLPSGTGFDVEKLFFGSGTQLSVL.